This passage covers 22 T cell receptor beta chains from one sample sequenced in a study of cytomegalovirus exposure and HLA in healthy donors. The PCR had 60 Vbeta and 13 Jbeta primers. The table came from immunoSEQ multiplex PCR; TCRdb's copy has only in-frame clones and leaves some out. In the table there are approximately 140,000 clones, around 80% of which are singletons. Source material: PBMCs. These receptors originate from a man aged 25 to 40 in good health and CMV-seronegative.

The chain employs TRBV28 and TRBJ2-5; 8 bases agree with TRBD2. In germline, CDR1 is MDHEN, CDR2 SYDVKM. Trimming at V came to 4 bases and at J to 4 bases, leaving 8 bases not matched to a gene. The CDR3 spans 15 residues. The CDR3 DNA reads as TGTGCCAGCAGTTCAATAGTTCGGGGGGGAGAGACCCAGTACTTC. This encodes CASSSIVRGGETQYF. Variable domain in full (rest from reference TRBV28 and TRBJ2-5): DVKVTQSSRYLVKRTGEKVFLECVQDMDHENMFWYRQDPGLGLRLIYFSYDVKMKEKGDIPEGYSVSREKKERFSLILESASTNQTSMYLCASSSIVRGGETQYFGPGTRLLVL.

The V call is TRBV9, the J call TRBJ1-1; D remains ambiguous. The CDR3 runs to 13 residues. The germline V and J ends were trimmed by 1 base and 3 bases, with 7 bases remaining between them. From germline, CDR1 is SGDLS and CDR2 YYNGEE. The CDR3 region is CASSVRYDTEAFF. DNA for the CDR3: TGTGCCAGCAGCGTACGGTACGACACTGAAGCTTTCTTT.

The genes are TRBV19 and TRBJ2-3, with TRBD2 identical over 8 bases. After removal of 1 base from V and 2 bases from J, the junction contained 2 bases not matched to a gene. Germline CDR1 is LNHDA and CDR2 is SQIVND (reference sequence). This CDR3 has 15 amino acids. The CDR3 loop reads CASSIGGRPTDTQYF. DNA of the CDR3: TGTGCCAGTAGTATAGGCGGGAGGCCCACAGATACGCAGTATTTT.

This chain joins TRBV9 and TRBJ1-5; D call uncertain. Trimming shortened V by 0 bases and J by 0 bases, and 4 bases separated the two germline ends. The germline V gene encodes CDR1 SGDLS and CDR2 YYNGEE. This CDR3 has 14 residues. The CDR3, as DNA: TGTGCCAGCAGCGTAGACGGTAGCAATCAGCCCCAGCATTTT. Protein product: CASSVDGSNQPQHF.

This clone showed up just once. DNA for the CDR3: TGTGCCAGCAGCTCCGGGGGGGACAGGGCCTACGAGCAGTACTTC. This encodes CASSSGGDRAYEQYF. The chain joins TRBV27 to TRBJ2-7; possibly TRBD1 for D (9 bases). This CDR3 is 15 amino acids long. V gave up 6 bases and J gave up 2 bases, with 17 bases separating them. CDR1 and CDR2 (germline): MNHEY, SMNVEV (reference sequence).

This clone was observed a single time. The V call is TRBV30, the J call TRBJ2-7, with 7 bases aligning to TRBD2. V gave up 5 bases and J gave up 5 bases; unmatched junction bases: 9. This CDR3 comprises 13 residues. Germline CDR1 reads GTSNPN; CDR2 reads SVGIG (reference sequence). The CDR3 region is CAWSSGNSNEQYF. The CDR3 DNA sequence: TGTGCCTGGTCCAGCGGGAATAGCAACGAGCAGTACTTC. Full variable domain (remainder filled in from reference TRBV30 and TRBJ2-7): SQTIHQWPATLVQPVGSPLSLECTVEGTSNPNLYWYRQAAGRGLQLLFYSVGIGQISSEVPQNLSASRPQDRQFILSSKKLLLSDSGFYLCAWSSGNSNEQYFGPGTRLTVT.

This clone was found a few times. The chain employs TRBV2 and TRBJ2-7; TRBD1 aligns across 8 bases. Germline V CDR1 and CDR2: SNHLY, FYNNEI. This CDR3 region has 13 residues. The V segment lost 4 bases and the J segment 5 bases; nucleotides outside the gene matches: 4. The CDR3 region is CASSGNRGNEQYF. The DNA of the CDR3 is TGTGCCAGCAGTGGAAACAGGGGGAACGAGCAGTACTTC.

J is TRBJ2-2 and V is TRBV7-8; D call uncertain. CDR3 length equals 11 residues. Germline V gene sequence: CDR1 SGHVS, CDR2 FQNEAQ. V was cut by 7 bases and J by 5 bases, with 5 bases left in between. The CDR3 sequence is CASTNTGELFF. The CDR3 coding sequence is TGTGCCAGCACCAATACCGGGGAGCTGTTTTTT. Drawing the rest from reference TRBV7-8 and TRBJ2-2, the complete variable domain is GAGVSQSPRYKVAKRGQDVALRCDPISGHVSLFWYQQALGQGPEFLTYFQNEAQLDKSGLPSDRFFAERPEGSVSTLKIQRTQQEDSAVYLCASTNTGELFFGEGSRLTVL.

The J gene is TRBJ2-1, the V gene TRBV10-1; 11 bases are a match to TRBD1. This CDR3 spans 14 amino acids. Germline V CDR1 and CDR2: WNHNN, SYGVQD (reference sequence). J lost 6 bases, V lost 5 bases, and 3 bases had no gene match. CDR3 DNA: TGCGCCAGCAGTCCCGGGACAGGGGGCAATGAGCAGTTCTTC. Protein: CASSPGTGGNEQFF.

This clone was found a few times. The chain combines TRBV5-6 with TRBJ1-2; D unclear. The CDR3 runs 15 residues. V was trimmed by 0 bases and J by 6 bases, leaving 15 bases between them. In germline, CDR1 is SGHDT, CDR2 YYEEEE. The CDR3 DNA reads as TGTGCCAGCAGCTTGGCCGGAGGTCAGGTGGATGGCTACACCTTC. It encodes CASSLAGGQVDGYTF.

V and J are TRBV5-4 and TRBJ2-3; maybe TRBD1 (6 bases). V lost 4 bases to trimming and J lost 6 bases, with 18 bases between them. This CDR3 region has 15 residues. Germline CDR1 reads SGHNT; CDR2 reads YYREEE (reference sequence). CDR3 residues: CASSLSTGIWDTQYF. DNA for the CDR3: TGTGCCAGCAGCCTATCCACAGGGATTTGGGATACGCAGTATTTT.

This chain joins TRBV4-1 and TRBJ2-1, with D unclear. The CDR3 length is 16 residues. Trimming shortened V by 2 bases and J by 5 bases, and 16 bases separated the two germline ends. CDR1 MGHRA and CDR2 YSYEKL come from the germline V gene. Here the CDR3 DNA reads TGCGCCAGCAGCCAACGCAGAGGAGAACCAAACAATGAGCAGTTCTTC. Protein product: CASSQRRGEPNNEQFF.

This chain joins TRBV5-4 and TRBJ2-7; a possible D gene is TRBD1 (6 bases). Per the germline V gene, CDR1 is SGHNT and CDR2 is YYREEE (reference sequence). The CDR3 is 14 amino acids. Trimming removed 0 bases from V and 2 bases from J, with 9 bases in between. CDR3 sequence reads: CASSLDAGAYEQYF. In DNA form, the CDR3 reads TGTGCCAGCAGCTTGGATGCAGGGGCCTACGAGCAGTACTTC.

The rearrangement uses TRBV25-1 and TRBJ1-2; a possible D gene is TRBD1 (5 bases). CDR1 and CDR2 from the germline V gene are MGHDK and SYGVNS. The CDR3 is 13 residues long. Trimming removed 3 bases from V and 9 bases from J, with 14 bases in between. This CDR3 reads CASSDPRTRRYTF. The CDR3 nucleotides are TGTGCCAGCAGTGACCCCCGGACAAGACGCTACACCTTC.

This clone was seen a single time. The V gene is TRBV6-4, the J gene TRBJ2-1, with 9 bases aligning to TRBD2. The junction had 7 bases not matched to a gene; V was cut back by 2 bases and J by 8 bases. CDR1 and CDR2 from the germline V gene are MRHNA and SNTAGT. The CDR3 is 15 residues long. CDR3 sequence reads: CASSDRAGGPHEQFF. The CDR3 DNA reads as TGTGCCAGCAGTGACCGCGCGGGAGGGCCGCATGAGCAGTTCTTC.

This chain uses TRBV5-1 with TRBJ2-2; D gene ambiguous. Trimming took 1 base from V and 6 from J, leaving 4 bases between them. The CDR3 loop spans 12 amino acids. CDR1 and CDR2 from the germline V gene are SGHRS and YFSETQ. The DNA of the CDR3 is TGCGCCAGCAGCTTGATATCCGGGGAGCTGTTTTTT. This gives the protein CASSLISGELFF. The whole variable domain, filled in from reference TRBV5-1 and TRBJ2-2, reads KAGVTQTPRYLIKTRGQQVTLSCSPISGHRSVSWYQQTPGQGLQFLFEYFSETQRNKGNFPGRFSGRQFSNSRSEMNVSTLELGDSALYLCASSLISGELFFGEGSRLTVL.

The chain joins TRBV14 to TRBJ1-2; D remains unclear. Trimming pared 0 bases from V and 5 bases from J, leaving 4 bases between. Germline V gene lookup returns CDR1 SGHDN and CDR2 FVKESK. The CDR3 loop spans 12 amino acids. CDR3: CASSQDRYGYTF. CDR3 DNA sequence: TGTGCCAGCAGCCAAGACCGGTATGGCTACACCTTC.

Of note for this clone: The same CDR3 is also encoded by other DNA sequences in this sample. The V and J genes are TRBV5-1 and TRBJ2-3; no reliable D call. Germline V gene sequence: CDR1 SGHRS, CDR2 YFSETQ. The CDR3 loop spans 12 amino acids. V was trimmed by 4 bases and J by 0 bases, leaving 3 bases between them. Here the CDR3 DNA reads TGCGCCAGCAGCCAGAGCACAGATACGCAGTATTTT. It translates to CASSQSTDTQYF.

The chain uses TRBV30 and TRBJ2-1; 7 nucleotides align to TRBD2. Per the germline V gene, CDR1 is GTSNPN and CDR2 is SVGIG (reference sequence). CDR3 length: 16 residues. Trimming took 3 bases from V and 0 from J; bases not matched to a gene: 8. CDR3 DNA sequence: TGTGCCTGGAGCCCGGGACTAATAAGCTCCTACAATGAGCAGTTCTTC. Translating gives CAWSPGLISSYNEQFF.

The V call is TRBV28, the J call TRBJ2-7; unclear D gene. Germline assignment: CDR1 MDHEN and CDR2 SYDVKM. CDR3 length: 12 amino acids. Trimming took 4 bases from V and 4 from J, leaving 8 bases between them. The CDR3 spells CASSSEMYEQYF. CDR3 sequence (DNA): TGTGCCAGCAGTTCCGAGATGTACGAGCAGTACTTC.

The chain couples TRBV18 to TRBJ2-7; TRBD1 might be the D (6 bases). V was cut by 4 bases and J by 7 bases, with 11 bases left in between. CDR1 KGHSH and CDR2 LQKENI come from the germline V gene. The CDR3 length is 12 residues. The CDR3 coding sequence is TGTGCCAGCTCACAGGACAGAGGGGAGCAGTACTTC. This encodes CASSQDRGEQYF.

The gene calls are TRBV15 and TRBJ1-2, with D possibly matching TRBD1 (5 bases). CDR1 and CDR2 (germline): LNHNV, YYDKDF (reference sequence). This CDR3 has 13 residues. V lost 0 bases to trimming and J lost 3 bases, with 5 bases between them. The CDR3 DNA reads TGTGCCACCAGCAGAGAACAGGACTATGGCTACACCTTC. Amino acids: CATSREQDYGYTF.